This note documents a single T cell receptor beta chain sequence. Its antigen remains unknown. The data were obtained in a study of CD8+ T cells in alopecia areata. Study-level findings and limits: Normal-skin resident alphabeta T cells also appear among scalp sample sequences. Lesional scalp, especially alopecia totalis/universalis, showed higher clonality than normal scalp.

Sequencing relied on a cDNA template that was reverse transcribed from extracted RNA. Profiling relied on immunoSEQ multiplex PCR, and the TCRdb table lists in-frame clones only, not all of them. The sample has 93,000 or so clones, under 90% seen once. The sample's treatment: oral pan-JAK inhibitor, 5-10 mg twice daily. Alopecia areata patients gave lesional scalp punch biopsies and peripheral blood samples. The CDR3 length is 17 residues. V was trimmed by 5 bases and J by 0 bases, leaving 17 bases between them. CDR1 and CDR2 from the germline V gene are SGHAT and FQNNGV. Sequenced material: CD8+ T cells sorted from blood, taken at approximately week 34, from a patient treated with tofacitinib. The V and J genes are TRBV11-2 and TRBJ1-5; D call uncertain. This TCR derives from a human donor with alopecia areata. The CDR3 DNA reads as TGTGCCAGCAGCCCAGACACCGGGCGATTTAGCAATCAGCCCCAGCATTTT. Its translation: CASSPDTGRFSNQPQHF.